This T cell receptor beta chain comes out of a study of Ad26.COV2.S vaccination and SARS-CoV-2 variants. Treatment here: 15 to 20 received Ad26.COV2.S at low or high dose, single or two shots; 5 received placebo; per-sample allocation not given. Sample collection was performed on day 63 after the first vaccine or placebo injection. From germline, CDR1 is SQVTM and CDR2 ANQGSEA. There are 11 residues in the CDR3. Trimming shortened V by 4 bases and J by 7 bases, and 10 bases separated the two germline ends. TCRdb keeps only in-frame clones here, not all; method: immunoSEQ multiplex PCR. The sample shows fewer than 800,000 clones, around 89% of them seen only once. The table lists this clone with a count of one.

The genes are TRBV29-1 and TRBJ1-1, with TRBD1 as a possible D gene (5 bases). The material was peripheral blood, obtained in a trial of Ad26.COV2.S vaccine versus placebo. The receptor was isolated from a person between 18 and 65 years old who received the Ad26.COV2.S COVID-19 vaccine or a placebo. The CDR3 loop reads CSVAGKVEAFF. CDR3 DNA: TGCAGCGTTGCAGGGAAGGTTGAAGCTTTCTTT.